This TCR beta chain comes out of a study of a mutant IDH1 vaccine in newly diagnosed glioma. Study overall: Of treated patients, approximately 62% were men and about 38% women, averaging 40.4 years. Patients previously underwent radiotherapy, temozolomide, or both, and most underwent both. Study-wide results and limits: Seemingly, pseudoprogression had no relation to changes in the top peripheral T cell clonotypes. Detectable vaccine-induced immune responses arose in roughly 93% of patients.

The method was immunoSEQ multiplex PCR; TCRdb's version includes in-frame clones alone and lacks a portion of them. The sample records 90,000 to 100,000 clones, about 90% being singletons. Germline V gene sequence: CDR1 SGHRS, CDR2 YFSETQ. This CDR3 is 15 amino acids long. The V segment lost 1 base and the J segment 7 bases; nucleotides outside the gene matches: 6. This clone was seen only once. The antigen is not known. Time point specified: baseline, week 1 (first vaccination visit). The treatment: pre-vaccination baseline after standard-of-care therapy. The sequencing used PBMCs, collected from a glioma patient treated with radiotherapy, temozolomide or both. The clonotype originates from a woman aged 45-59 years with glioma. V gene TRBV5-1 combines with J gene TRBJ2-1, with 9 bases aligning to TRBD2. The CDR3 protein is CASSLTPSGENEQFF. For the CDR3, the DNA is TGCGCCAGCAGCTTGACGCCTAGCGGGGAGAATGAGCAGTTCTTC.